This T cell receptor beta chain was obtained from a study of patients and donors after allogeneic stem cell transplantation. TCRdb processed the RT-PCR reads anew with MiXCR; each CDR3 protein has one entry. The table lists about 960,000 distinct CDR3 sequences, 18% of them singletons. The TCR originated in a human donor who was either an allogeneic HSCT recipient or a stem cell or donor lymphocyte infusion donor (not recorded which). It is not recorded whose cells these are; they may come from a transplant donor. The sample comprised blood, either unsorted or a sorted T cell fraction (not recorded which).

Here the CDR3 reads CASSLWRAGLTDTQYF. The DNA of the CDR3 is TGTGCCAGCAGTTTATGGCGGGCGGGACTAACAGATACGCAGTATTTT. V is TRBV12-3 or TRBV12-4 and J is TRBJ2-3; 7 bases are a match to TRBD2. The CDR3 is 16 amino acids. J lost 3 bases, V lost 2 bases, and 8 bases had no gene match.